Listed below are T cell receptor beta chains from one sample, sequenced in a study of blood T cell repertoires in COVID-19. The repertoire was sequenced with immunoSEQ multiplex PCR; TCRdb's copy has only in-frame clones and lacks some. The sample comprises 250,000 or so clones, about 86% of which are singletons, and around 1.5% rests with the top ten. Sequenced sample: peripheral blood. The origin of the receptors is a man at least 80 years old with acute or convalescent COVID-19. Each CDR3 is given with its conserved first and last residue. The D gene is left open where the match is weak. Where a row states a size, it is once, few, many or the class of an expanded clone; other rows omit it.

abundance: .
v_gene: TRBV21-1
j_gene: TRBJ2-1
d_gene: .
CDR3nt: TGTGCCAGCAGCAAAGTGGGTGCGGGGGGCCGCAGCTCCTACAATGAGCAGTTCTTC
CDR3aa: CASSKVGAGGRSSYNEQFF

abundance: once
v_gene: TRBV20-1
j_gene: TRBJ1-3
d_gene: .
CDR3nt: TGCAGTGCTAGTCCCCCTTTGACAGGCCTCTCTGGAAACACCATATATTTT
CDR3aa: CSASPPLTGLSGNTIYF

abundance: .
v_gene: TRBV5-4
j_gene: TRBJ1-2
d_gene: TRBD1
CDR3nt: TGTGCCAGCAGCCCAGGACAGGGGACGAATGGCTACACCTTC
CDR3aa: CASSPGQGTNGYTF

abundance: .
v_gene: TRBV6-6
j_gene: TRBJ1-6
d_gene: .
CDR3nt: TGTGCCAGCAGTTACGCAGGCTCCTATAATTCACCCCTCCACTTT
CDR3aa: CASSYAGSYNSPLHF

abundance: .
v_gene: TRBV3-1/TRBV3-2
j_gene: TRBJ1-2
d_gene: TRBD1
CDR3nt: TGTGAATACCCCGGACAGGCGAACTATGGCTACACCTTC
CDR3aa: CEYPGQANYGYTF

abundance: few
v_gene: TRBV21-1
j_gene: TRBJ1-2
d_gene: .
CDR3nt: TGTGCCAGCAGCAAGCCGACAGGGAATGGCTACACCTTC
CDR3aa: CASSKPTGNGYTF

abundance: .
v_gene: TRBV6-1
j_gene: TRBJ2-7
d_gene: TRBD1
CDR3nt: TGTGCCAGCAGTGAAGCGATATATGTTTGGGACAGGGTGAACGAGCAGTACTTC
CDR3aa: CASSEAIYVWDRVNEQYF

abundance: .
v_gene: TRBV5-8
j_gene: TRBJ2-3
d_gene: TRBD1
CDR3nt: TGTGCCTGGAGTAAGGGACAGTATTTTTCGGATACGCAGTATTTT
CDR3aa: CAWSKGQYFSDTQYF

abundance: .
v_gene: TRBV11-3
j_gene: TRBJ2-1
d_gene: .
CDR3nt: TGTGCCAGCAGCCCAAAGACAGGCCTAGGATCCTACAATGAGCAGTTCTTC
CDR3aa: CASSPKTGLGSYNEQFF

abundance: .
v_gene: TRBV5-1
j_gene: TRBJ1-2
d_gene: TRBD1
CDR3nt: TGCGCCAGCAGCACCCCGGGACAGGGAGACGGCTACACCTTC
CDR3aa: CASSTPGQGDGYTF

abundance: .
v_gene: TRBV6-5
j_gene: TRBJ2-1
d_gene: TRBD2
CDR3nt: TGTGCCAGCAGACCCAAGCGGGATAACTACAATGAGCAGTTCTTC
CDR3aa: CASRPKRDNYNEQFF

abundance: once
v_gene: TRBV6-2/TRBV6-3
j_gene: TRBJ2-1
d_gene: TRBD2
CDR3nt: TGTGCCAGCAGTTACGCGGGAGGGCTCTATGAGCAGTTCTTC
CDR3aa: CASSYAGGLYEQFF

abundance: .
v_gene: TRBV5-1
j_gene: TRBJ2-7
d_gene: TRBD1
CDR3nt: TGCGCCAGCAGCCCCACAGGGGGCGAGTATGCCGAGCAGTACTTC
CDR3aa: CASSPTGGEYAEQYF

abundance: .
v_gene: TRBV16
j_gene: TRBJ2-5
d_gene: TRBD1
CDR3nt: TGTGCCAGCAGCCAATCAGGACAGGGAGAAGAGACCCAGTACTTC
CDR3aa: CASSQSGQGEETQYF

abundance: .
v_gene: TRBV9
j_gene: TRBJ1-6
d_gene: .
CDR3nt: TGTGCCAGCAGCGTGTTTTGCAGGGGCCCCGGTAATTCACCCCTCCACTTT
CDR3aa: CASSVFCRGPGNSPLHF

abundance: .
v_gene: TRBV6-5
j_gene: TRBJ2-3
d_gene: .
CDR3nt: TGTGCCAGCAGTCTACGTCAGGGGACAGATACGCAGTATTTT
CDR3aa: CASSLRQGTDTQYF

abundance: .
v_gene: TRBV11-2
j_gene: TRBJ1-1
d_gene: .
CDR3nt: TGTGCCAGCAGCCCGACTGTTAACACTGAAGCTTTCTTT
CDR3aa: CASSPTVNTEAFF

abundance: .
v_gene: TRBV27
j_gene: TRBJ1-2
d_gene: TRBD1
CDR3nt: TGTGCCAGCAGTTTATTGGACAGGGGGGCTGGCTACACCTTC
CDR3aa: CASSLLDRGAGYTF

abundance: .
v_gene: TRBV11-2
j_gene: TRBJ1-6
d_gene: .
CDR3nt: TGTGCCAGCAGCCGGGGTAGAGGTGCGTCCTATAATTCACCCCTCCACTTT
CDR3aa: CASSRGRGASYNSPLHF

abundance: once
v_gene: TRBV7-2
j_gene: TRBJ1-3
d_gene: .
CDR3nt: TGTGCCAGCAGCCTAAGCGAATGGCACTCTGGAAACACCATATATTTT
CDR3aa: CASSLSEWHSGNTIYF

abundance: .
v_gene: TRBV3-1/TRBV3-2
j_gene: TRBJ2-5
d_gene: TRBD1
CDR3nt: TGTGCCAGCAGCTCACGGACAGGGGGACAAGAGACCCAGTACTTC
CDR3aa: CASSSRTGGQETQYF

abundance: .
v_gene: TRBV20-1
j_gene: TRBJ1-2
d_gene: TRBD1
CDR3nt: TGCAGTGCTAGTAATAGGTTGACAGGGGCTTTGCGGAACTATGGCTACACCTTC
CDR3aa: CSASNRLTGALRNYGYTF

abundance: .
v_gene: TRBV28
j_gene: TRBJ1-1
d_gene: .
CDR3nt: TGTGCCAGCAGTTTGACTTTGAACACTGAAGCTTTCTTT
CDR3aa: CASSLTLNTEAFF

abundance: .
v_gene: TRBV6-5
j_gene: TRBJ1-5
d_gene: .
CDR3nt: TGTGCCAGCAGTTACGAGGGGGGGCAGCCCCAGCATTTT
CDR3aa: CASSYEGGQPQHF

abundance: .
v_gene: TRBV11-2
j_gene: TRBJ2-4
d_gene: TRBD2
CDR3nt: TGTGCCAGCAGCTTTGGGACTAGTACTAAAAACATTCAGTACTTC
CDR3aa: CASSFGTSTKNIQYF

abundance: .
v_gene: TRBV11-2
j_gene: TRBJ2-3
d_gene: .
CDR3nt: TGTGCCAGCAGCTTAATCATGACTTTGCCAGATACGCAGTATTTT
CDR3aa: CASSLIMTLPDTQYF

abundance: .
v_gene: TRBV14
j_gene: TRBJ2-6
d_gene: TRBD1
CDR3nt: TGTGCCAGCAGCCTCGAGACAGGGTTCCATGGGGCCAACGTCCTGACTTTC
CDR3aa: CASSLETGFHGANVLTF

abundance: .
v_gene: TRBV5-1
j_gene: TRBJ2-7
d_gene: .
CDR3nt: TGCGCCAGCGGTTATGGGAGTACCTACGAGCAGTACTTC
CDR3aa: CASGYGSTYEQYF

abundance: .
v_gene: TRBV15
j_gene: TRBJ2-5
d_gene: TRBD2
CDR3nt: TGTGCCACCAGCAGAGCTACGACTAGCGGGCAAGAGACCCAGTACTTC
CDR3aa: CATSRATTSGQETQYF

abundance: .
v_gene: TRBV7-2
j_gene: TRBJ2-2
d_gene: .
CDR3nt: TGTGCCAGCAGCCCAGTACGGGCCGGGGAGCTGTTTTTT
CDR3aa: CASSPVRAGELFF

abundance: .
v_gene: TRBV10-3
j_gene: TRBJ2-7
d_gene: .
CDR3nt: TGTGCCATCAGTGAGTCGAACCCAGGGCGTCTCGACGAGCAGTACTTC
CDR3aa: CAISESNPGRLDEQYF

abundance: .
v_gene: TRBV5-6
j_gene: TRBJ2-3
d_gene: TRBD2
CDR3nt: TGTGCCAGCAGCTTGGTGGCGGGGGGCGGAACAGATACGCAGTATTTT
CDR3aa: CASSLVAGGGTDTQYF

abundance: .
v_gene: TRBV9
j_gene: TRBJ2-3
d_gene: TRBD2
CDR3nt: TGTGCCAGCAGCGTAGCTGGGGAGGGACGCACAGATACGCAGTATTTT
CDR3aa: CASSVAGEGRTDTQYF

abundance: few
v_gene: TRBV5-6
j_gene: TRBJ2-5
d_gene: .
CDR3nt: TGTGCCAGCAGCTGGAGGGGCGCAGGAGAGACCCAGTACTTC
CDR3aa: CASSWRGAGETQYF

abundance: few
v_gene: TRBV19
j_gene: TRBJ2-7
d_gene: TRBD2
CDR3nt: TGTGCCAGTAGTACTAGCGGGAACTCCTACGAGCAGTACTTC
CDR3aa: CASSTSGNSYEQYF

abundance: .
v_gene: TRBV7-2
j_gene: TRBJ1-4
d_gene: .
CDR3nt: TGTGCCAGCAGCTTAGCTGGGGCTACAACTAATGAAAAACTGTTTTTT
CDR3aa: CASSLAGATTNEKLFF

abundance: once
v_gene: TRBV7-2
j_gene: TRBJ2-1
d_gene: TRBD2
CDR3nt: TGTGCCAGCAGCTTAACCTTTAGCGGGGGGGCCACTGAGCAGTTCTTC
CDR3aa: CASSLTFSGGATEQFF